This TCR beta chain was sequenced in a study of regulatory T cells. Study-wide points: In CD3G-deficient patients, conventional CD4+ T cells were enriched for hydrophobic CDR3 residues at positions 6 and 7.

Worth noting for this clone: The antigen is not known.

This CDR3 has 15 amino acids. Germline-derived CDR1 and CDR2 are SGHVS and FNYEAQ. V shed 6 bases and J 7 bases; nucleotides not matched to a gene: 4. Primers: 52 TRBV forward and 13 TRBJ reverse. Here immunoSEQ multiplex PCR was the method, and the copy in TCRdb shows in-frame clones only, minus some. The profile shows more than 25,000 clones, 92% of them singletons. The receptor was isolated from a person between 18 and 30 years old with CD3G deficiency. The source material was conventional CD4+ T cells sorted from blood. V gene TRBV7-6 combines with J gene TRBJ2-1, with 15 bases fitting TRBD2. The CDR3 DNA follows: TGTGCCAGCAGTCTCGGGACTAGCGGGAGGAATGAGCAGTTCTTC. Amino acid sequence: CASSLGTSGRNEQFF.